This T cell receptor beta chain was captured in a study of T cells in Graves' hyperthyroidism and ophthalmopathy. Study results and limitations: Blood samples included most of the expanded thyroid clonotypes exceeding 0.001. Prediction of ophthalmopathy progression came a median about 6 months pre-onset.

The table lists this clonotype with many counts. Its antigen is currently unknown. From germline, CDR1 is SNHLY and CDR2 FYNNEI. There are 15 residues in the CDR3. V was pared by 4 bases and J by 0 bases, with 4 bases of the junction left unmatched. TCR beta CDR3 region amplification was performed from RNA transcripts. HTBI primers were employed in a first-round RT-PCR of the TCR CDR3. TCRdb reprocessed the multiplex PCR reads with MiXCR, giving one entry per CDR3 protein. The repertoire includes over 300,000 distinct CDR3 sequences, around 14% of them detected once, and about 11% sits in the top ten. The clonotype comes from a woman aged 60-70 years with Graves' hyperthyroidism. V usage is TRBV2 and J usage is TRBJ1-2, with 8 bases that match TRBD1. Specimen: blood. The CDR3 nucleotides read TGTGCCAGCAGTGGAGACAGGGGCTCTAACTATGGCTACACCTTC. Translating gives CASSGDRGSNYGYTF.